The text below deals with one TCR beta chain. Its target is not known. The entry originates in a study of cytomegalovirus exposure and HLA in healthy donors. Study-wide findings and caveats: In an earlier analysis, productive rearrangement rates for most beta V segments clustered near 87% or 30%. Equally common other TCR beta chains were less clonally expanded than HLA-associated ones, a later analysis found. The study listed approximately 170 cytomegalovirus-associated TCR beta chains. One variant, a missense change in DCLRE1C, was linked in a later analysis to TCR beta V- and J-gene trimming.

PCR primers comprised 60 Vbeta and 13 Jbeta primers. Generated by immunoSEQ multiplex PCR, the TCRdb table keeps only in-frame clones and is missing some. Found here are about 140,000 clones, roughly 80% of them singletons; the top ten hold around 3.4%. Germline trimming cut 1 base from V and 0 bases from J; bases unmatched to any gene: 5. Germline CDR1 SGHRS, CDR2 YFSETQ. The CDR3 totals 16 residues. The TCR sequence derives from a man aged 40-50 years in good health and CMV-seronegative. This rearrangement joins TRBV5-1 to TRBJ2-3; 7 bases map to TRBD1. Sequenced: PBMCs. The CDR3 DNA reads TGCGCCAGCAGCTTGCTGGGGACAGCTAGCACAGATACGCAGTATTTT. Protein: CASSLLGTASTDTQYF.